The 18 T cell receptor beta chains given below trace back to one sample, sequenced in a study of response to subunit inactivated influenza vaccine. TCRdb called the RT-PCR reads again in MiXCR, with one record for every CDR3 protein. The sample lists roughly 650,000 distinct CDR3 sequences; roughly 15% were seen once. This sample comprised PBMCs from blood, obtained about 14 days before vaccination. These receptors all come from a man aged 50 to 59 who received an inactivated influenza vaccine.

J is TRBJ2-1 and V is TRBV12-3 or TRBV12-4; possibly TRBD1 or TRBD2 for D (5 bases each). This CDR3 has 15 residues. V lost 6 bases and J lost 7, with 19 bases in between. Written as DNA, the CDR3 is TGTGCCAGCAGCTCCTCAATGAGGGGTGGAAATGAGCAGTTCTTC. Translation gives CASSSSMRGGNEQFF.

This clonotype was seen at least ten times. The chain couples TRBV7-8 to TRBJ2-7; 9 bases agree with TRBD1. The V gene end was trimmed by 5 bases and the J gene end by 9 bases; junction bases not matched to a gene: 5. Looked up from germline, CDR1 is SGHVS and CDR2 is FQNEAQ. This CDR3 is 12 amino acids long. CDR3: CASSGGQGSQYF. In DNA, the CDR3 is TGTGCCAGCAGCGGGGGACAGGGTTCGCAGTACTTC.

This clonotype came up a few times. The V call is TRBV4-3, the J call TRBJ1-2; 7 bases are a match to TRBD1. V gave up 1 base and J gave up 3 bases; unmatched junction bases: 5. CDR1 is LGHNA and CDR2 is YSLEER in the germline V gene. The length of the CDR3 is 15 residues. CDR3 region: CASSQGRQGDYGYTF. DNA of the CDR3: TGCGCCAGCAGCCAAGGACGTCAGGGGGACTATGGCTACACCTTC.

This clonotype was picked up a small number of times. The chain employs TRBV5-1 and TRBJ1-4; D not certain. The CDR3 is made up of 14 amino acids. Trimming pared 4 bases from V and 7 bases from J, leaving 14 bases between. Germline assignment: CDR1 SGHRS and CDR2 YFSETQ. This chain's CDR3 is CASSETVNGEKLFF. The CDR3 coding sequence is TGCGCCAGCAGCGAGACGGTGAACGGTGAAAAACTGTTTTTT.

J is TRBJ1-4 and V is TRBV3-1, with D tentatively TRBD1 (5 bases). V lost 5 bases and J lost 8, with 15 bases in between. The CDR3 length is 14 residues. Germline V gene data show CDR1 as LGHDT and CDR2 as YNNKEL (reference sequence). CDR3 coding DNA: TGTGCCAGCAGCTATAAGAGTCGGGGGGAAAAACTGTTTTTT. This codes for CASSYKSRGEKLFF. Complete variable domain (other parts from reference TRBV3-1 and TRBJ1-4): DTAVSQTPKYLVTQMGNDKSIKCEQNLGHDTMYWYKQDSKKFLKIMFSYNNKELIINETVPNRFSPKSPDKAHLNLHINSLELGDSAVYFCASSYKSRGEKLFFGSGTQLSVL.

The chain uses TRBV6-2 or TRBV6-3 and TRBJ2-5; perhaps TRBD1 as D (6 bases). Between the trimmed V and J ends, which lost 6 bases and 2 bases, there was a span of 19 bases. The length of the CDR3 is 16 residues. The germline gives CDR1 MNHEY, CDR2 SVGEGT. CDR3 region: CASSRLSGHRQETQYF. CDR3 in DNA: TGTGCCAGCAGCCGATTATCGGGACACAGACAAGAGACCCAGTACTTC.

Points on this clonotype: A read error may account for a junction end that differs from germline. This chain uses TRBV12-3 or TRBV12-4 with TRBJ2-1; TRBD2 matches 12 bases. The CDR3 covers 15 residues. Written as DNA, the CDR3 is TGTGCCAGTAGTTTTGGACTAGCGGGAACGGATGAGCAGTTCTTC. Protein: CASSFGLAGTDEQFF.

This chain connects TRBV20-1 to TRBJ2-5, with D unclear. With 0 bases removed from V and 1 base from J, the gap between germline ends came to 9 bases. Germline lookup yields CDR1 DFQATT and CDR2 SNEGSKA (reference sequence). The CDR3 runs 14 residues. The CDR3 spells CSARDWAAQETQYF. The CDR3 bases are TGCAGTGCTAGAGATTGGGCGGCCCAAGAGACCCAGTACTTC.

This chain links TRBV12-3 or TRBV12-4 with TRBJ2-7, with D maybe TRBD1 (6 bases). CDR3 length equals 15 residues. V was trimmed by 3 bases and J by 2 bases, leaving 14 bases between them. CDR3 in DNA: TGTGCCAGCAGTTTGGCAGGGGCCCACCCCTACGAGCAGTACTTC. Protein: CASSLAGAHPYEQYF.

This clonotype has a handful of counts. This sequence joins TRBV20-1 and TRBJ2-1; unclear D gene. The CDR3 is 14 residues long. Germline values: CDR1 DFQATT, CDR2 SNEGSKA (reference sequence). V lost 2 bases and J lost 7, with 15 bases in between. The CDR3 loop reads CSARTLYSGNEQFF. CDR3 DNA: TGCAGTGCTAGAACGTTATACTCGGGTAATGAGCAGTTCTTC.

This clonotype was detected ten times or more. This rearrangement joins TRBV11-2 to TRBJ2-3; the match to TRBD2 covers 11 bases. Germline V gene lookup returns CDR1 SGHAT and CDR2 FQNNGV. With 4 bases clipped from V and 1 base from J, the junction kept 4 bases outside the gene matches. The CDR3 consists of 16 residues. The CDR3 is CASSSSTSGGTDTQYF. CDR3 sequence (DNA): TGTGCCAGCAGCTCCTCGACTAGCGGGGGCACAGATACGCAGTATTTT.

The table lists this clonotype with many counts. This chain joins TRBV4-3 and TRBJ2-7; D could derive from TRBD1 or TRBD2 (5 bases each). The CDR3 extends over 15 amino acids. V dropped 4 bases and J dropped 2 bases, with 15 bases sitting between them. Per the germline V gene, CDR1 is LGHNA and CDR2 is YSLEER. In DNA, the CDR3 is TGCGCCAGCAGCCCCCAGAGGGGTCAGACCTACGAGCAGTACTTC. Its protein product is CASSPQRGQTYEQYF.

This clonotype was recorded a few times. This chain uses TRBV24-1 with TRBJ2-1; 9 bases match TRBD1. From germline, CDR1 is KGHDR and CDR2 SFDVKD. The CDR3 consists of 16 residues. Trimming cost V 4 bases and J 4 bases; bases outside gene matches: 7. The CDR3: CATSDLGQGNYNEQFF. The DNA for the CDR3 is TGTGCCACCAGTGACCTTGGACAGGGGAATTACAATGAGCAGTTCTTC.

This clonotype has more than one count but fewer than ten. The rearrangement uses TRBV9 and TRBJ2-3, with D perhaps matching TRBD1 (5 bases). In germline, CDR1 is SGDLS, CDR2 YYNGEE. The CDR3 runs 14 residues. The V end lost 4 bases, the J end lost 5 bases, and 14 bases lay between the germline ends. The CDR3 sequence: CASSYLPGRDTQYF. For the CDR3, the DNA is TGTGCCAGCAGCTATTTACCAGGGCGAGATACGCAGTATTTT.

This sequence joins TRBV5-1 and TRBJ2-5; TRBD2 matches 8 bases. J was trimmed by 5 bases and V by 3 bases; bases with no gene match: 9. The CDR3 extends over 15 amino acids. The germline V gene has CDR1 SGHRS and CDR2 YFSETQ. CDR3 bases: TGCGCCAGCAGCTATACGGGGGGGCGAACGGAGACCCAGTACTTC. Its translation is CASSYTGGRTETQYF.

The chain recombines TRBV10-3 with TRBJ2-1, with D tentatively TRBD1 or TRBD2 (5 bases each). CDR3 length: 15 residues. The V and J ends lost 0 bases and 4 bases respectively, with 10 bases between them. The germline V gene encodes CDR1 ENHRY and CDR2 SYGVKD. The CDR3 here is CAISESGTPYNEQFF. The CDR3 nucleotides read TGTGCCATCAGTGAGTCAGGGACCCCTTACAATGAGCAGTTCTTC.

This clonotype was observed a few times. The J gene is TRBJ2-1, the V gene TRBV20-1; a weak D match, TRBD2 (6 bases). V was trimmed by 3 bases and J by 6 bases, leaving 12 bases between them. The germline gives CDR1 DFQATT, CDR2 SNEGSKA (reference sequence). CDR3 length equals 13 residues. The CDR3 sequence is CSASMTSGNEQFF. The CDR3 coding sequence is TGCAGTGCTAGTATGACTAGTGGCAATGAGCAGTTCTTC.

V is TRBV4-3 and J is TRBJ2-1; maybe TRBD1 (8 bases). CDR1 is LGHNA and CDR2 is YSLEER in the germline V gene. V was shortened by 1 base and J by 7 bases, with 14 bases between the two germline ends. This CDR3 is 15 amino acids long. The DNA for the CDR3 is TGCGCCAGCAGCCAAGTGGACAGGGAGGGTAATGAGCAGTTCTTC. This gives the protein CASSQVDREGNEQFF.